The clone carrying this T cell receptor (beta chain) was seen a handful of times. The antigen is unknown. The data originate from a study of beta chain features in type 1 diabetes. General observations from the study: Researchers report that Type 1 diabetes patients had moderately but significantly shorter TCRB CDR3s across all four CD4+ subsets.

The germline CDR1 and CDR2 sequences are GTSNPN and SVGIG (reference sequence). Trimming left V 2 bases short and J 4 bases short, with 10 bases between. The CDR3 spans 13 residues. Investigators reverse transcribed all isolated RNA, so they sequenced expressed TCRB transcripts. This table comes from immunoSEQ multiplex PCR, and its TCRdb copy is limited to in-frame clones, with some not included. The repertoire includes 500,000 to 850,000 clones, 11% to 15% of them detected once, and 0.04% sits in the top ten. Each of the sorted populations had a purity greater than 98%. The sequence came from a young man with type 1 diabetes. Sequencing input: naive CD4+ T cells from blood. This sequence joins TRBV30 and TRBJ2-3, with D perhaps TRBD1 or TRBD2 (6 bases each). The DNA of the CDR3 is TGTGCCTGGAGTATCCGGGGGCCAGATACGCAGTATTTT. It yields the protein CAWSIRGPDTQYF. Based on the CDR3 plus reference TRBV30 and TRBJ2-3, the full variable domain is SQTIHQWPATLVQPVGSPLSLECTVEGTSNPNLYWYRQAAGRGLQLLFYSVGIGQISSEVPQNLSASRPQDRQFILSSKKLLLSDSGFYLCAWSIRGPDTQYFGPGTRLTVL.